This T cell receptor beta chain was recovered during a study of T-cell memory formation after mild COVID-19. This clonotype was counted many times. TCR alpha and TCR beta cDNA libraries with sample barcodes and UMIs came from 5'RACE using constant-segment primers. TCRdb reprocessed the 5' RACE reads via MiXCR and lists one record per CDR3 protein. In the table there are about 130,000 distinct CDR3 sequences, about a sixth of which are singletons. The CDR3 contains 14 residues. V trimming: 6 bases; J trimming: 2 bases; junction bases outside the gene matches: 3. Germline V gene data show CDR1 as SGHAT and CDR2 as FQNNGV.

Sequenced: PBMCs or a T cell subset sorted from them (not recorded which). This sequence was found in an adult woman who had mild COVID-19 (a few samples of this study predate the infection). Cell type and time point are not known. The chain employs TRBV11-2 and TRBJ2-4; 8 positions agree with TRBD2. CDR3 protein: CASRRLATKNIQYF. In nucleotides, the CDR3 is TGTGCCAGCAGAAGACTAGCGACCAAAAACATTCAGTACTTC.